Below are 7 T cell receptor beta chains sequenced from a single sample in a study of blood T cell repertoires in COVID-19. Clones were sequenced by immunoSEQ multiplex PCR, and TCRdb holds only the in-frame ones, with some missing. The sample carries about 130,000 clones, about 79% recorded once. The sequenced sample consisted of peripheral blood. These receptors originate from a woman aged 45 to 65 with acute or convalescent COVID-19.

The count of this clone is one. The junction does not match germline at one end; this may be a read error. The chain is built from TRBV7-3 and TRBJ1-2; 7 positions match TRBD1. Germline CDR1 and CDR2: SGHTA and FQGTGA. The CDR3 spans 13 residues. Here the CDR3 DNA reads TGTGCCAGCAGCCTAACAGGGGTGCATGGCTACACCTTC. Its protein is CASSLTGVHGYTF.

The table lists this clone with a few counts. This rearrangement joins TRBV5-6 to TRBJ1-1; TRBD1 matches 9 bases. Per germline, CDR1 SGHDT and CDR2 YYEEEE. The CDR3 loop spans 15 amino acids. The J segment lost 3 bases and the V segment lost 4 bases, leaving 7 bases of the junction unmatched. CDR3 loop: CASSQGQGQHTEAFF. The CDR3 nucleotides read TGTGCCAGCAGCCAGGGACAGGGACAACACACTGAAGCTTTCTTT.

The chain is built from TRBV4-2 and TRBJ2-2; a weak D match, TRBD1 (6 bases). V lost 0 bases to trimming and J lost 6 bases, with 14 bases between them. There are 16 residues in the CDR3. Germline CDR1 is LGHNA and CDR2 is YNFKEQ. CDR3 protein: CASSQEGAARPGELFF. DNA of the CDR3: TGTGCCAGCAGCCAAGAGGGGGCCGCTCGCCCCGGGGAGCTGTTTTTT.

The chain has TRBV19 and TRBJ2-2; TRBD1 agrees at 7 bases. This CDR3 comprises 15 residues. The germline V gene has CDR1 LNHDA and CDR2 SQIVND (reference sequence). V shed 7 bases, J shed 2 bases, and the junction held 7 bases outside the gene matches. The CDR3 protein is CASNSGQINTGELFF. DNA for the CDR3: TGTGCCAGTAACTCGGGACAGATAAACACCGGGGAGCTGTTTTTT. Based on the CDR3 plus reference TRBV19 and TRBJ2-2, the full variable domain is DGGITQSPKYLFRKEGQNVTLSCEQNLNHDAMYWYRQDPGQGLRLIYYSQIVNDFQKGDIAEGYSVSREKKESFPLTVTSAQKNPTAFYLCASNSGQINTGELFFGEGSRLTVL.

This chain connects TRBV4-1 to TRBJ1-4, with 7 positions matching TRBD1. The CDR3 length is 15 residues. Trimming cost V 3 bases and J 9 bases; bases outside gene matches: 10. The germline V gene has CDR1 MGHRA and CDR2 YSYEKL. CDR3 residues: CASSQTGQETQKLFF. DNA of the CDR3: TGCGCCAGCAGCCAGACCGGACAGGAGACCCAAAAACTGTTTTTT.

This clone appeared a few times. V usage is TRBV6-5 and J usage is TRBJ1-1; TRBD1 agrees at 7 bases. There are 15 residues in the CDR3. CDR1 is MNHEY, CDR2 SVGAGI, per germline. The V gene end was trimmed by 6 bases and the J gene end by 4 bases; junction bases not matched to a gene: 11. CDR3 DNA sequence: TGTGCCAGCAGCGCATCCGCAGGGGGGATCACTGAAGCTTTCTTT. Protein sequence: CASSASAGGITEAFF.

This sequence joins TRBV19 and TRBJ1-2; TRBD1 matches at 12 bases. CDR1 and CDR2 (germline): LNHDA, SQIVND (reference sequence). V trimming: 4 bases; J trimming: 8 bases; junction bases outside the gene matches: 2. CDR3 length: 13 amino acids. CDR3 DNA: TGTGCCAGTAGTACCGGGACAGGGGGCGGCTACACCTTC. Its protein is CASSTGTGGGYTF.